Following are 27 T cell receptor beta chains from one sample sequenced in a study of tumor-infiltrating lymphocytes in primary liver carcinoma. Reverse transcription of 500 to 650 ng total RNA with a constant-region primer produced TCR beta cDNA. Each TCR beta library was derived from three nested multiplex PCR rounds that employed slightly modified ARM-PCR. Forward primers for TRBV1-TRBV30 and a C-beta reverse primer served the first two PCR rounds, at around 11 cycles each. From the multiplex PCR reads, TCRdb called clonotypes with MiXCR, one entry per CDR3 protein. The sample contains around 170,000 distinct CDR3 sequences, about 60% of which appear only once. Unsorted whole blood yielded the blood RNA, and germline DNA was also extracted. The sample consisted of peripheral blood. These receptor sequences come from a man aged 35-49 years with primary liver carcinoma and hepatitis B virus infection.

The chain combines TRBV4-2 with TRBJ1-4; 8 positions match TRBD1. Germline CDR1 and CDR2: LGHNA and YNFKEQ. The CDR3 sequence is 16 residues long. V lost 2 bases to trimming and J lost 12 bases; unmatched junction nucleotides: 14. The CDR3: CASSQITTGANGELFF. The CDR3 DNA is TGTGCCAGCAGCCAAATAACGACAGGGGCTAATGGAGAACTGTTTTTT.

The rearrangement links TRBV2 to TRBJ2-5, with 8 bases fitting TRBD1. V lost 7 bases, J lost 3 bases, and 10 bases stayed unmatched. The germline V gene encodes CDR1 SNHLY and CDR2 FYNNEI. CDR3 length equals 15 residues. The CDR3 loop reads CASTLGTGRKETQYF. The CDR3 DNA sequence: TGTGCCAGCACCCTAGGGACAGGTCGAAAAGAGACCCAGTACTTC.

As to this clonotype: One end of the junction varies from germline; a read error may be responsible. V gene TRBV5-6 combines with J gene TRBJ2-1; D unclear. CDR1 SGHDT and CDR2 YYEEEE come from the germline V gene. This CDR3 is built from 13 residues. Here the CDR3 reads CTSSLVERNEQFF. Written as DNA, the CDR3 is TGTACCAGCAGCTTGGTGGAGAGAAATGAGCAGTTCTTC.

Worth noting for this clonotype: This is likely a read error, given that the CDR3 carries no conserved phenylalanine or tryptophan at its end. The DNA is left out, because the CDR3 cannot be placed on it with certainty; the CDR3 is given as TCRdb lists it. The CDR3 here is CASSQEVASR. V is TRBV4-1 and J is TRBJ2-7; the table calls TRBD2, which could not be checked here. Germline CDR1 MGHRA, CDR2 YSYEKL. The CDR3 length equals 10 residues, ends included.

This clonotype was counted only a few times. V usage is TRBV6-5 and J usage is TRBJ2-2, with a weak D call TRBD2 (5 bases). Germline V gives CDR1 MNHEY, CDR2 SVGAGI. This CDR3 contains 15 residues. Trimming took off 6 bases at V and 1 base at J, with 12 bases between the two ends. The CDR3 sequence is CASSPRALNTGELFF. Written as DNA, the CDR3 is TGTGCCAGCAGCCCGCGGGCTTTGAACACCGGGGAGCTGTTTTTT.

V gene TRBV5-1 combines with J gene TRBJ2-2, with D uncertain. The CDR3 spans 14 residues. Trimming left V 1 base short and J 3 bases short, with 7 bases between. Looked up from germline, CDR1 is SGHRS and CDR2 is YFSETQ. The CDR3 is CASSLNTDTGELFF. The CDR3 DNA reads as TGCGCCAGCAGCTTGAACACGGACACCGGGGAGCTGTTTTTT.

Regarding this clonotype: Relative to the germline gene, one junction end is altered; a read error may explain this. CDR3 sequence reads: CASSHTLSGANLLTF. CDR3 DNA: TGTGCCAGCAGCCATACACTCTCTGGGGCCAACCTCCTGACTTTC. The chain is built from TRBV6-6 and TRBJ2-6, with D maybe TRBD1 (5 bases). Germline-derived CDR1 and CDR2 are MNHNY and SVGAGI (reference sequence). The length of the CDR3 is 15 residues.

The sample holds a few counts of this clonotype. Since a much larger clone is just one base distant, this may be a read error. This chain joins TRBV11-3 and TRBJ2-3, with 9 bases that match TRBD1. Germline CDR1 is SGHNT and CDR2 is YENEEA. The CDR3 consists of 15 residues. The CDR3 coding sequence is TGTGTCAGCAGCCCCGGGACAGGGATCACAGATACGCAGTATTTT. Translation gives CVSSPGTGITDTQYF.

V and J are TRBV6-6 and TRBJ2-7; tentatively, D is TRBD1 (6 bases). The V and J ends lost 2 bases and 2 bases respectively, with 10 bases between them. CDR1 and CDR2 (germline): MNHNY, SVGAGI (reference sequence). The CDR3 has 14 amino acids. The CDR3 protein is CASSYTPGAYEQYF. CDR3 coding DNA: TGTGCCAGCAGTTACACGCCAGGGGCCTACGAGCAGTACTTC.

There are a few counts of this clonotype. The chain uses TRBV5-5 and TRBJ2-3; 9 positions agree with TRBD1. Germline lookup yields CDR1 SGHKS and CDR2 YYEKEE (reference sequence). With 2 bases clipped from V and 2 bases from J, the junction kept 6 bases outside the gene matches. The CDR3 is made up of 16 amino acids. For the CDR3, the DNA is TGTGCCAGCAGCTTAGACGGGACAGGGTTCACAGATACGCAGTATTTT. It is translated as CASSLDGTGFTDTQYF.

A remark on this clonotype: A read error may be the cause here, since a much bigger clone is one base away. This rearrangement joins TRBV11-2 to TRBJ2-7, with D tentatively TRBD2 (5 bases). CDR3 size: 15 residues. The V end lost 1 base, the J end lost 7 bases, and 17 bases lay between the germline ends. CDR1 and CDR2 (germline): SGHAT, FQNNGV. The CDR3 is CASSLAGRAGEEQYF. As DNA, the CDR3 is TGTGCCAGCAGCTTAGCGGGTCGGGCCGGGGAAGAGCAGTACTTC.

In this sample, this clonotype turned up many times. The J gene is TRBJ2-2, the V gene TRBV11-3; 10 bases are a match to TRBD2. CDR3 size: 16 residues. V shed 5 bases and J 5 bases; nucleotides not matched to a gene: 8. Looked up from germline, CDR1 is SGHNT and CDR2 is YENEEA. CDR3 DNA: TGTGCCAGCAGCCCTGGACTAGCGGAGGGGACCGGGGAGCTGTTTTTT. Its protein is CASSPGLAEGTGELFF.

This sequence joins TRBV10-1 and TRBJ2-7; TRBD2 might be the D (7 bases). The CDR3 covers 15 residues. V lost 0 bases to trimming and J lost 5 bases, with 14 bases between them. In germline, CDR1 is WNHNN, CDR2 SYGVQD (reference sequence). The CDR3 region is CASSESHGGQDEQYF. The CDR3 nucleotides are TGCGCCAGCAGTGAGTCCCACGGGGGGCAGGACGAGCAGTACTTC.

About this clonotype: Just one base apart from a much larger clone, this may be a read error. The V and J genes are TRBV29-1 and TRBJ2-7; D tentatively fits TRBD1 or TRBD2 (5 bases each). The V end lost 4 bases, the J end lost 5 bases, and 15 bases lay between the germline ends. The CDR3 consists of 13 residues. In germline, CDR1 is SQVTM, CDR2 ANQGSEA. For the CDR3, the DNA is TGCAGCGTTGGGGTCGGGGCTAGCAACGAGCAGTACTTC. Translation: CSVGVGASNEQYF.

This clonotype was seen many times. The chain combines TRBV29-1 with TRBJ1-2; D not resolved. Trimming took off 2 bases at V and 6 bases at J, with 4 bases between the two ends. CDR1 and CDR2 from the germline V gene are SQVTM and ANQGSEA. The CDR3 covers 10 residues. The CDR3 sequence: CSVEYHGYTF. In DNA, the CDR3 is TGCAGCGTTGAATACCATGGCTACACCTTC.

About this clonotype: A much larger clone sits a single nucleotide away, making a read error possible. The chain is built from TRBV11-2 and TRBJ2-3, with D tentatively TRBD1 (6 bases). CDR3 size: 16 residues. Between the trimmed V and J ends, which lost 5 bases and 5 bases, there was a span of 20 bases. Germline V CDR1 and CDR2: SGHAT, FQNNGV. CDR3 loop: CASSAARGSRGDTQYF. DNA of the CDR3: TGTGCCAGCAGCGCCGCGAGGGGGTCGCGCGGAGATACGCAGTATTTT.

As for this clonotype: Germline and junction disagree at one end, which may indicate a read error. The chain recombines TRBV11-2 with TRBJ1-1; the D is unclear. The germline CDR1 and CDR2 sequences are SGHAT and FQNNGV. The CDR3 runs to 11 residues. CDR3 in amino acids: CASRQNTEVFF. CDR3 DNA sequence: TGTGCCAGCAGACAGAATACTGAAGTTTTCTTT.

The chain uses TRBV29-1 and TRBJ2-3; D ambiguous. Germline CDR1 SQVTM, CDR2 ANQGSEA. The CDR3 runs 12 residues. The germline V and J ends were trimmed by 0 bases and 6 bases, with 7 bases remaining between them. The CDR3 loop reads CSVEDLNDTQYF. The CDR3 nucleotides read TGCAGCGTTGAAGATCTTAATGATACGCAGTATTTT.

Details on this clonotype: Germline and junction disagree at one end, which may indicate a read error. The CDR3 DNA is TGTGCTAGCAGCTTAGCCGATGGAGCCTACGAGCAGAACTTC. This encodes CASSLADGAYEQNF. The chain recombines TRBV11-2 with TRBJ2-7; D is undetermined. The length of the CDR3 is 14 residues. The germline V gene encodes CDR1 SGHAT and CDR2 FQNNGV.

CDR3 residues: CASQTSGSGRLGEQFF. CDR3 coding DNA: TGTGCCAGCCAAACATCGGGGAGCGGGAGGTTGGGTGAGCAGTTCTTC. The chain couples TRBV6-6 to TRBJ2-1; TRBD2 agrees at 9 bases. CDR1 and CDR2 from the germline V gene are MNHNY and SVGAGI (reference sequence). Losses at the gene ends were 8 bases for V and 9 bases for J; bases not matched to a gene: 17. The CDR3 is 16 amino acids.

The gene calls are TRBV28 and TRBJ1-2; TRBD1 matches 7 bases. CDR1 is MDHEN, CDR2 SYDVKM, per germline. J was trimmed by 4 bases and V by 7 bases; bases with no gene match: 6. CDR3 size: 13 residues. The CDR3 protein is CASTTGYTYGYTF. The CDR3 coding sequence is TGTGCCAGCACGACAGGGTACACCTATGGCTACACCTTC.

About this clonotype itself: A read error is possible here, since a much larger clone lies one base away. The CDR3 nucleotides are TGCGCCAACAGCCAGGGGGACAGGGTTGAAGCTTTCTTT. It yields the protein CANSQGDRVEAFF. This sequence joins TRBV4-1 and TRBJ1-1; TRBD1 aligns across 9 bases. The CDR3 is made up of 13 amino acids. Germline CDR1 and CDR2: MGHRA and YSYEKL.

Notes on this clonotype: Germline and junction disagree at one end, which may indicate a read error. The chain carries TRBV29-1 and TRBJ2-2; the D gene could be TRBD1 or TRBD2 (5 bases each). The CDR3 is 11 residues long. Per the germline V gene, CDR1 is SQVTM and CDR2 is ANQGSEA. The CDR3: CPVRGTGKLFF. The CDR3, as DNA: TGCCCAGTGAGGGGAACCGGGAAGCTGTTTTTT.

This clonotype has only a few counts. The genes are TRBV10-2 and TRBJ2-7, with 11 bases matching TRBD2. The ends lost 8 bases at V and 0 bases at J; junction bases unmatched: 3. CDR1 and CDR2 from the germline V gene are WSHSY and SAAADI. The CDR3 totals 14 residues. The CDR3 nucleotides are TGCGCCAGCCGGGGACTAGCGGCCTCCTACGAGCAGTACTTC. This codes for CASRGLAASYEQYF.

For this clonotype: A much larger clone is a single base away; this may be a read error. The CDR3 loop is CASSVSPTTGGAINF. CDR3 bases: TGTGCCAGCAGCGTATCCCCGACTACAGGGGGCGCGATCAACTTC. The chain recombines TRBV11-2 with TRBJ1-2; 9 nucleotides match TRBD1. The CDR3 is made up of 15 amino acids. Germline CDR1 reads SGHAT; CDR2 reads FQNNGV.

CDR3 residues: CASSWGPSSYEQYF. DNA for the CDR3: TGCGCCAGCAGCTGGGGGCCGAGCTCCTACGAGCAGTACTTC. The rearrangement uses TRBV5-1 and TRBJ2-7, with D perhaps TRBD1 (6 bases). Looked up from germline, CDR1 is SGHRS and CDR2 is YFSETQ. V gave up 3 bases and J gave up 0 bases, with 10 bases separating them. CDR3 length equals 14 residues. The whole variable domain, filled in from reference TRBV5-1 and TRBJ2-7, reads KAGVTQTPRYLIKTRGQQVTLSCSPISGHRSVSWYQQTPGQGLQFLFEYFSETQRNKGNFPGRFSGRQFSNSRSEMNVSTLELGDSALYLCASSWGPSSYEQYFGPGTRLTVT.

This clonotype has only a few counts. This rearrangement joins TRBV4-1 to TRBJ1-5; D is ambiguous. Trimming cost V 4 bases and J 1 base, with 5 bases left between them. The CDR3 spans 13 residues. Germline CDR1 reads MGHRA; CDR2 reads YSYEKL. CDR3 nucleotides: TGCGCCAGCAGCCCTTGGAGCAATCAGCCCCAGCATTTT. Its translation: CASSPWSNQPQHF.